The 32 T cell receptor beta chains given below trace back to one sample, sequenced in a study of T cells in Graves' hyperthyroidism and ophthalmopathy. There were TCR beta CDR3 regions amplified from RNA transcripts. The study used the HTBI primer set for a first-round RT-PCR of the TCR CDR3. MiXCR, run by TCRdb on the multiplex PCR reads, gives a single entry per CDR3 protein. The sample gives 600,000 to 750,000 distinct CDR3 sequences, roughly 17% of which show up once; around 15% is in the top ten. The specimen was blood. The receptor source for this set is a man aged 50 to 60 with Graves' hyperthyroidism.

This clonotype came up many times. This chain links TRBV19 with TRBJ2-7; no reliable D call. Germline CDR1 and CDR2: LNHDA and SQIVND (reference sequence). CDR3 length equals 13 residues. The V and J ends lost 3 bases and 6 bases respectively, with 12 bases between them. As DNA, the CDR3 is TGTGCCAGTAGTATCAGTTTACTTCTCGAGCAGTACTTC. It specifies CASSISLLLEQYF.

This clonotype was counted a single time. The chain recombines TRBV16 with TRBJ1-5; 9 bases map to TRBD1. Germline lookup yields CDR1 KGHSY and CDR2 FQNENV. This CDR3 region has 22 residues. The trim removed 2 bases at V and 0 bases at J, leaving 20 bases unmatched. CDR3 sequence (DNA): TGTGCCAGCAGCCAAGCAAGGGGACAGGGCATTAGTTTTACACATAGCAATCAGCCCCAGCATTTT. Its translation: CASSQARGQGISFTHSNQPQHF. The full variable domain, with the rest looked up from reference TRBV16 and TRBJ1-5, is GEEVAQTPKHLVRGEGQKAKLYCAPIKGHSYVFWYQQVLKNEFKFLISFQNENVFDETGMPKERFSAKCLPNSPCSLEIQATKLEDSAVYFCASSQARGQGISFTHSNQPQHFGDGTRLSIL.

This clonotype has a count of ten or more. V and J are TRBV24-1 and TRBJ2-2; no reliable D call. This CDR3 is built from 15 residues. The germline V gene encodes CDR1 KGHDR and CDR2 SFDVKD. V lost 1 base and J 1 base, leaving 6 bases between the germline ends. The CDR3 bases are TGTGCCACCAGTGATTTCGGCAAGAACACCGGGGAGCTGTTTTTT. Protein: CATSDFGKNTGELFF.

V is TRBV10-3 and J is TRBJ2-7, with a possible D match to TRBD2 (6 bases). Trimming pared 2 bases from V and 3 bases from J, leaving 14 bases between. Germline loops: CDR1 ENHRY, CDR2 SYGVKD. This CDR3 has 15 amino acids. CDR3 in amino acids: CAISEGGGANYEQYF. CDR3 coding DNA: TGTGCCATCAGTGAGGGCGGAGGGGCTAACTACGAGCAGTACTTC.

This clonotype was seen at least ten times. The chain has TRBV20-1 and TRBJ2-1; D is possibly TRBD1 (6 bases). This CDR3 has 13 residues. Germline values: CDR1 DFQATT, CDR2 SNEGSKA (reference sequence). Trimming removed 5 bases at V and 5 bases at J, with 13 bases between. CDR3 DNA sequence: TGCAGTGCTCTAGGGACATACGACAATGAGCAGTTCTTC. Encoded protein: CSALGTYDNEQFF.

A few counts support this clonotype. The rearrangement joins TRBV5-6 to TRBJ1-5; D remains ambiguous. V shed 1 base and J shed 7 bases, with 18 bases lying between them. Germline CDR1 reads SGHDT; CDR2 reads YYEEEE. This CDR3 spans 16 amino acids. Here the CDR3 reads CASSLFAERFGQPQHF. CDR3 nucleotide sequence: TGTGCCAGCAGCTTGTTTGCAGAAAGGTTCGGGCAGCCCCAGCATTTT.

Ten or more counts support this clonotype. The rearrangement links TRBV6-5 to TRBJ1-1; 7 bases are shared with TRBD1. Germline V CDR1 and CDR2: MNHEY, SVGAGI. The CDR3 has 13 residues. With 2 bases clipped from V and 6 bases from J, the junction kept 3 bases outside the gene matches. The CDR3 region is CASSYLDRAEAFF. CDR3 nucleotide sequence: TGTGCCAGCAGTTACCTCGACAGGGCTGAAGCTTTCTTT.

This clonotype was detected ten times or more. V and J are TRBV12-3 or TRBV12-4 and TRBJ2-5, with 9 bases fitting TRBD1. The CDR3 has 16 residues. J gave up 3 bases and V 3 bases, and 8 bases lay outside the gene matches. The CDR3 is CASSFGPGQGEETQYF. CDR3 coding DNA: TGTGCCAGCAGTTTTGGCCCGGGACAGGGAGAAGAGACCCAGTACTTC.

This clonotype was seen repeatedly, ten times or more. CDR3: CASRQGTVQQETQYF. CDR3 bases: TGTGCCAGCAGACAAGGGACAGTTCAACAAGAGACCCAGTACTTC. This chain links TRBV27 with TRBJ2-5, with 7 positions matching TRBD1. The CDR3 has 15 amino acids. CDR1 and CDR2 (germline): MNHEY, SMNVEV (reference sequence). With 6 bases clipped from V and 2 bases from J, the junction kept 9 bases outside the gene matches.

The chain has TRBV18 and TRBJ2-1, with D unclear. The CDR3 spans 15 residues. The V gene's germline CDR1 is KGHSH and CDR2 LQKENI. V was clipped by 3 bases and J by 6 bases, with 15 bases between them. The CDR3 loop is CASSPPLFLANEQFF. CDR3 DNA: TGTGCCAGCTCACCCCCCCTTTTCTTGGCCAATGAGCAGTTCTTC.

This clonotype was seen a handful of times. This chain connects TRBV13 to TRBJ2-5, with TRBD1 matching over 12 bases. V lost 4 bases to trimming and J lost 5 bases; unmatched junction nucleotides: 11. The germline CDR1 and CDR2 sequences are PRHDT and FYEKMQ (reference sequence). This CDR3 comprises 17 residues. The CDR3 region has the DNA TGTGCCAGCAGCTCCGCCGGGACAGGGGGCGAGTGGGAGACCCAGTACTTC. Translated: CASSSAGTGGEWETQYF.

This clonotype was recorded a few times. V and J are TRBV4-1 and TRBJ2-1; 9 nucleotides agree with TRBD2. The junction had 11 bases not matched to a gene; V was cut back by 1 base and J by 4 bases. The CDR3 totals 18 residues. Germline CDR1 is MGHRA and CDR2 is YSYEKL. CDR3 coding DNA: TGCGCCAGCAGCCAAGGAACGGCTCCTAGCGGGAATTACAATGAGCAGTTCTTC. Its protein product is CASSQGTAPSGNYNEQFF.

The sample holds many counts of this clonotype. This chain uses TRBV20-1 with TRBJ2-3, with 14 nucleotides matching TRBD2. This CDR3 contains 17 residues. J lost 4 bases, V lost 3 bases, and 9 bases had no gene match. From germline, CDR1 is DFQATT and CDR2 SNEGSKA (reference sequence). In DNA form, the CDR3 reads TGCAGTGCTAGTGCTACCGGGACTAGCGGGAGTCCAGATACGCAGTATTTT. Amino acids: CSASATGTSGSPDTQYF.

This clonotype has only a few counts. The chain combines TRBV24-1 with TRBJ2-7, with 8 bases matching TRBD2. Germline-derived CDR1 and CDR2 are KGHDR and SFDVKD. CDR3 size: 15 residues. The V and J ends lost 2 bases and 3 bases, in that order; junction bases with no gene match: 5. The CDR3 loop is CATSDSSGSLYEQYF. DNA for the CDR3: TGTGCCACCAGTGATTCAAGCGGGAGTCTCTACGAGCAGTACTTC.

This clonotype came up many times. The rearrangement links TRBV12-3 or TRBV12-4 to TRBJ2-3, with D perhaps TRBD1 (5 bases). Trimming took off 7 bases at V and 2 bases at J, with 16 bases between the two ends. The CDR3 is made up of 15 amino acids. Here the CDR3 reads CASTPGWKYTDTQYF. CDR3 DNA: TGTGCCAGCACCCCAGGGTGGAAATACACAGATACGCAGTATTTT.

Comment on this clonotype: Being one base from a much bigger clone, this may be a read error. V is TRBV18 and J is TRBJ1-1; D is uncertain. CDR1 is KGHSH, CDR2 LQKENI, per germline. The CDR3 is 15 amino acids. Trimming stripped 2 bases from V and 3 bases from J, with 13 bases between. The CDR3 DNA reads TGTGCCAGCTCACCAGTGATACAGTTGGACACTGAAGCTTTCTTT. The encoded protein is CASSPVIQLDTEAFF.

This clonotype was counted a few times. The chain uses TRBV14 and TRBJ1-4, with a weak D call TRBD1 (5 bases). Germline loops: CDR1 SGHDN, CDR2 FVKESK. This CDR3 spans 16 amino acids. Trimming shortened V by 1 base and J by 3 bases, and 12 bases separated the two germline ends. The CDR3 nucleotides are TGTGCCAGCAGCCAAGGGGGCCTCGGAGCTAATGAAAAACTGTTTTTT. Encoded protein: CASSQGGLGANEKLFF.

The table lists this clonotype with many counts. The V call is TRBV20-1, the J call TRBJ2-1; weak D call: TRBD2 (6 bases). Germline V gene lookup returns CDR1 DFQATT and CDR2 SNEGSKA (reference sequence). V gave up 0 bases and J gave up 0 bases, with 18 bases separating them. The length of the CDR3 is 18 residues. CDR3 sequence reads: CSARDLSSGPSSYNEQFF. The CDR3 nucleotides are TGCAGTGCTAGAGATCTGAGTAGCGGACCGAGCTCCTACAATGAGCAGTTCTTC.

At least ten counts were recorded for this clonotype. J is TRBJ1-5 and V is TRBV2; the D gene is possibly TRBD1 (6 bases). The CDR3 is 14 residues long. Germline CDR1 SNHLY, CDR2 FYNNEI. The germline V and J ends were trimmed by 4 bases and 2 bases, with 9 bases remaining between them. The CDR3 DNA is TGTGCCAGCAGTGGTTGGACAGGCAATCAGCCCCAGCATTTT. It is translated as CASSGWTGNQPQHF.

This clonotype was detected a few times. The chain employs TRBV12-5 and TRBJ2-2; TRBD1 matches at 7 bases. Germline V gives CDR1 LGHNT, CDR2 FRNRAP. V was pared by 5 bases and J by 4 bases, with 7 bases of the junction left unmatched. The CDR3 runs to 15 residues. DNA for the CDR3: TGTGCTAGTGGTCCAGGAACAGGGGTCACCGGGGAGCTGTTTTTT. Its protein is CASGPGTGVTGELFF.

The table lists this clonotype with many counts. The chain is built from TRBV6-2 or TRBV6-3 and TRBJ2-1; 10 bases match TRBD1. Germline values: CDR1 MNHEY, CDR2 SVGEGT. The CDR3 spans 15 residues. Germline trimming cut 2 bases from V and 9 bases from J; bases unmatched to any gene: 7. CDR3 sequence (DNA): TGTGCCAGCAGTTACCACCGGGACAGGGGCGCTGAGCAGTTCTTC. Translating gives CASSYHRDRGAEQFF.

There are many counts of this clonotype. The chain uses TRBV27 and TRBJ2-7; 9 bases map to TRBD1. In germline, CDR1 is MNHEY, CDR2 SMNVEV (reference sequence). V dropped 3 bases and J dropped 5; count of bases not matched to a gene: 5. The CDR3 runs to 14 residues. The CDR3 region is CASSFWTGDHEQYF. CDR3 bases: TGTGCCAGCAGTTTTTGGACAGGGGACCACGAGCAGTACTTC.

The V call is TRBV6-6, the J call TRBJ2-2; 7 bases fit TRBD2. The junction had 2 bases not matched to a gene; V was cut back by 0 bases and J by 4 bases. The CDR3 runs to 15 residues. Germline-derived CDR1 and CDR2 are MNHNY and SVGAGI (reference sequence). The CDR3 DNA reads TGTGCCAGCAGTTACTCCCCGGGGGGCACCGGGGAGCTGTTTTTT. This codes for CASSYSPGGTGELFF.

Comment on this clonotype: This may stem from a read error, because a much larger clone lies one nucleotide away. The chain couples TRBV7-9 to TRBJ2-7; D unclear. The CDR3 length is 16 residues. V lost 4 bases, J lost 5 bases, and 21 bases lay in between. Per germline, CDR1 SEHNR and CDR2 FQNEAQ (reference sequence). The CDR3 is CASSSSLVVRSNEQYF. CDR3 bases: TGTGCCAGCAGCTCCTCATTGGTAGTCAGATCGAACGAGCAGTACTTC.

This clonotype was detected ten times or more. The rearrangement uses TRBV5-1 and TRBJ2-3; 11 bases agree with TRBD2. After removal of 6 bases from V and 4 bases from J, the junction contained 7 bases not matched to a gene. CDR3 length: 15 residues. Germline V gives CDR1 SGHRS, CDR2 YFSETQ. CDR3 amino acids: CASNPLAGVADTQYF. The CDR3 coding sequence is TGCGCCAGCAACCCACTAGCGGGAGTGGCAGATACGCAGTATTTT.

The rearrangement uses TRBV11-3 and TRBJ2-1; the match to TRBD2 covers 12 bases. Germline CDR1 SGHNT, CDR2 YENEEA. V lost 5 bases to trimming and J lost 5 bases; unmatched junction nucleotides: 7. CDR3 size: 16 residues. CDR3 in amino acids: CASSLGLAGIDNEQFF. The CDR3 region has the DNA TGTGCCAGCAGCCTCGGACTAGCGGGGATAGACAATGAGCAGTTCTTC.

This clonotype was seen only a few times. The J gene is TRBJ2-5, the V gene TRBV20-1, with TRBD2 matching 12 bases. This CDR3 has 16 residues. Looked up from germline, CDR1 is DFQATT and CDR2 is SNEGSKA (reference sequence). Germline trimming cut 2 bases from V and 3 bases from J; bases unmatched to any gene: 7. The CDR3 is CSARSPTSGSEETQYF. The DNA of the CDR3 is TGCAGTGCTAGATCTCCGACTAGCGGGAGTGAAGAGACCCAGTACTTC.

This clonotype was found many times. As DNA, the CDR3 is TGCAGTGCTAGAGAGACTAGCGGGAGCACAGATACGCAGTATTTT. It specifies CSARETSGSTDTQYF. This sequence joins TRBV20-1 and TRBJ2-3; TRBD2 matches at 10 bases. Germline CDR1 reads DFQATT; CDR2 reads SNEGSKA (reference sequence). This CDR3 has 15 amino acids. With V trimmed by 0 bases and J by 0 bases, 0 bases remained unmatched.

The gene calls are TRBV14 and TRBJ2-1; no reliable D call. The CDR3 sequence is 15 residues long. Trimming removed 0 bases at V and 8 bases at J, with 14 bases between. The germline gives CDR1 SGHDN, CDR2 FVKESK. The CDR3 nucleotides are TGTGCCAGCAGCCAAGATCACCAAAGTGTCTATGAGCAGTTCTTC. Residues: CASSQDHQSVYEQFF.

The chain recombines TRBV6-2 or TRBV6-3 with TRBJ2-1; 11 bases agree with TRBD2. Unmatched junction bases numbered 7, after V lost 5 bases and J lost 4 bases. The V gene's germline CDR1 is MNHEY and CDR2 SVGEGT. The CDR3 loop spans 16 amino acids. The CDR3 DNA reads as TGTGCCAGCAGTACCCGACTAGCGGGGCATTACAATGAGCAGTTCTTC. As protein: CASSTRLAGHYNEQFF.

This clonotype has more than one count but fewer than ten. The chain has TRBV7-2 and TRBJ1-5; a possible D gene is TRBD1 (6 bases). With 2 bases removed from V and 5 bases from J, the gap between germline ends came to 19 bases. The germline V gene encodes CDR1 SGHTA and CDR2 FQGNSA. The CDR3 contains 17 residues. CDR3 in DNA: TGTGCCAGCAGCTTACTTTCCAGGGGATCCTCTTATCAGCCCCAGCATTTT. It encodes CASSLLSRGSSYQPQHF.

This clonotype appeared many times. The chain recombines TRBV5-1 with TRBJ1-1; 7 bases map to TRBD1. Germline V lookup: CDR1 SGHRS, CDR2 YFSETQ. V lost 5 bases to trimming and J lost 2 bases; unmatched junction nucleotides: 6. The CDR3 consists of 14 residues. CDR3 residues: CASRLRQGNTEAFF. In DNA, the CDR3 is TGCGCCAGCAGGCTCCGACAGGGTAACACTGAAGCTTTCTTT.